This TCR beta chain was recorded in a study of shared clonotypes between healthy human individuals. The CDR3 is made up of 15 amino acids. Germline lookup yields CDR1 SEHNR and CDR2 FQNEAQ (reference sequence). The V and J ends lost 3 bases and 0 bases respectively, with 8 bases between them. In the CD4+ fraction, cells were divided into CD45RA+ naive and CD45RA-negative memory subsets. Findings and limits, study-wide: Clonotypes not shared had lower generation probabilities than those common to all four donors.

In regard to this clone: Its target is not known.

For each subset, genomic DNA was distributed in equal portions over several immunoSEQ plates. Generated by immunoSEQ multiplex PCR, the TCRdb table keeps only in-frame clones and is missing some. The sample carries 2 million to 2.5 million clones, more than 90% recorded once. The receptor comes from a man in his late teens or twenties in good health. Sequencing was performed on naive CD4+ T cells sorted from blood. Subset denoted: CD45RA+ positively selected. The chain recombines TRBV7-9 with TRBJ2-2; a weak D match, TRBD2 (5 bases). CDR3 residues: CASSFAEANTGELFF. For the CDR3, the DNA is TGTGCCAGCAGCTTCGCGGAGGCGAACACCGGGGAGCTGTTTTTT.